This T cell receptor beta chain came from a study of technical replicates of blood from a few donors. Produced via immunoSEQ multiplex PCR; TCRdb's table is partial and in-frame only. The sample gives tens of thousands of clones, 93% of which show up once; 0.2% to 0.25% is in the top ten. This CDR3 is built from 16 residues. Germline V gene lookup returns CDR1 LGHNT and CDR2 FRNRAP. V dropped 2 bases and J dropped 5; count of bases not matched to a gene: 7. The chain is built from TRBV12-5 and TRBJ2-2; 8 positions match TRBD1. This clonotype was obtained from a human donor in good health. Sequenced: T cells isolated from PBMCs. CDR3 amino acids: CASGLSRTGPTGELFF. CDR3 DNA: TGTGCTAGTGGTTTGTCAAGGACAGGGCCGACCGGGGAGCTGTTTTTT.